These 25 T cell receptor beta chains share one sample of origin, sequenced in a study of cytomegalovirus exposure and HLA in healthy donors. 13 Jbeta primers and 60 Vbeta primers were used for the PCR. Assay used: immunoSEQ multiplex PCR; TCRdb lists only in-frame clones, some missing. The repertoire has roughly 100,000 clones, more than 65% of them found once; the top ten carry around 5.8%. The sample taken for sequencing was PBMCs. The receptors stem from a woman aged 50 to 65 in good health and CMV-seropositive.

This clone showed up just once. The chain links TRBV18 to TRBJ2-3; 11 bases line up with TRBD2. Germline CDR1 is KGHSH and CDR2 is LQKENI. J gave up 5 bases and V 0 bases, and 1 base lay outside the gene matches. CDR3 length equals 15 residues. CDR3 protein: CASSPPLAGGDTQYF. The CDR3 nucleotides are TGTGCCAGCTCACCACCTCTAGCGGGGGGAGATACGCAGTATTTT.

This clone has a single count. The chain joins TRBV30 to TRBJ2-1; TRBD1 might be the D (6 bases). Germline lookup yields CDR1 GTSNPN and CDR2 SVGIG (reference sequence). V was shortened by 1 base and J by 6 bases, with 16 bases between the two germline ends. The CDR3 loop spans 15 amino acids. CDR3 in DNA: TGTGCCTGGAGTGCGCCGCTCCCAGGGGTCAATGAGCAGTTCTTC. Translation: CAWSAPLPGVNEQFF.

The V call is TRBV19, the J call TRBJ2-7; 8 bases fit TRBD2. V was pared by 3 bases and J by 1 base, with 5 bases of the junction left unmatched. This CDR3 comprises 15 residues. Germline V lookup: CDR1 LNHDA, CDR2 SQIVND (reference sequence). Here the CDR3 DNA reads TGTGCCAGTAGTATTGGACGGGGGGGATCCTACGAGCAGTACTTC. Translating gives CASSIGRGGSYEQYF.

This chain links TRBV28 with TRBJ1-2; D not certain. V lost 4 bases and J lost 3, with 18 bases in between. The CDR3 covers 16 residues. The V gene's germline CDR1 is MDHEN and CDR2 SYDVKM. CDR3: CASSSPLGRRDYGYTF. Here the CDR3 DNA reads TGTGCCAGCAGTTCCCCCTTGGGGAGGAGGGACTATGGCTACACCTTC.

The chain combines TRBV19 with TRBJ2-5; tentative D call: TRBD2 (5 bases). The CDR3 spans 15 residues. Trimming removed 5 bases at V and 5 bases at J, with 18 bases between. Germline assignment: CDR1 LNHDA and CDR2 SQIVND (reference sequence). Here the CDR3 reads CASSLYRASGETQYF. The CDR3 DNA follows: TGTGCCAGTAGTCTCTACCGGGCCTCGGGGGAGACCCAGTACTTC.

The J gene is TRBJ1-6, the V gene TRBV4-1, with D possibly TRBD1 on 5 matching bases. Between the trimmed V and J ends, which lost 0 bases and 7 bases, there was a span of 10 bases. CDR3 length equals 15 residues. Per the germline V gene, CDR1 is MGHRA and CDR2 is YSYEKL. The CDR3 coding sequence is TGCGCCAGCAGCCAAGATATCGACAGCAATTCACCCCTCCACTTT. Its translation is CASSQDIDSNSPLHF.

The chain uses TRBV28 and TRBJ1-2, with D possibly TRBD1 on 6 matching bases. Trimming shortened V by 7 bases and J by 2 bases, and 14 bases separated the two germline ends. Germline CDR1 is MDHEN and CDR2 is SYDVKM. CDR3 length equals 14 residues. CDR3 amino acids: CASTVKGDNYGYTF. The CDR3 coding sequence is TGTGCCAGCACCGTGAAGGGGGACAACTATGGCTACACCTTC.

J is TRBJ1-4 and V is TRBV7-9; D is possibly TRBD1 (5 bases). V was shortened by 5 bases and J by 8 bases, with 12 bases between the two germline ends. Looked up from germline, CDR1 is SEHNR and CDR2 is FQNEAQ (reference sequence). The CDR3 is 13 amino acids. CDR3: CASSPGLYEKLFF. In DNA form, the CDR3 reads TGTGCCAGCAGCCCGGGACTGTACGAAAAACTGTTTTTT.

V and J are TRBV15 and TRBJ2-5, with 9 bases aligning to TRBD2. V gave up 1 base and J gave up 4 bases; unmatched junction bases: 10. Germline V lookup: CDR1 LNHNV, CDR2 YYDKDF (reference sequence). The CDR3 consists of 17 residues. The CDR3 bases are TGTGCCACCAGCAGAGGAATAGAAGCGGGGGGAAGAGAGACCCAGTACTTC. It specifies CATSRGIEAGGRETQYF.

The rearrangement joins TRBV18 to TRBJ1-5; TRBD1 agrees at 7 bases. V was clipped by 1 base and J by 9 bases; unmatched bases: 9. CDR1 and CDR2 from the germline V gene are KGHSH and LQKENI. The CDR3 totals 15 residues. CDR3 DNA: TGTGCCAGCTCACCACGGGACAGCCGGTTCGCGCCCCAGCATTTT. Protein product: CASSPRDSRFAPQHF.

V and J are TRBV5-1 and TRBJ2-2; the match to TRBD1 covers 8 bases. Germline V gene sequence: CDR1 SGHRS, CDR2 YFSETQ. V dropped 4 bases and J dropped 6; count of bases not matched to a gene: 5. CDR3 length: 14 residues. CDR3 bases: TGCGCCAGCAGCAAAAGGACAGGGCCCGGGGAGCTGTTTTTT. It specifies CASSKRTGPGELFF.

This clone was seen a few times. The chain has TRBV4-1 and TRBJ1-1; TRBD1 matches 9 bases. V shed 8 bases and J 0 bases; nucleotides not matched to a gene: 1. Germline-derived CDR1 and CDR2 are MGHRA and YSYEKL. The CDR3 extends over 13 amino acids. CDR3 loop: CASGQGLNTEAFF. CDR3 coding DNA: TGCGCCAGCGGACAGGGGTTGAACACTGAAGCTTTCTTT.

This chain links TRBV5-4 with TRBJ2-3; 14 bases agree with TRBD2. CDR1 is SGHNT, CDR2 YYREEE, per germline (reference sequence). The CDR3 consists of 16 residues. The junction had 3 bases not matched to a gene; V was cut back by 1 base and J by 5 bases. CDR3 region: CASSLRLAGGIDTQYF. The CDR3 nucleotides read TGTGCCAGCAGCTTGCGACTAGCGGGGGGGATAGATACGCAGTATTTT.

The chain links TRBV23-1 to TRBJ1-1; D not certain. TRBV23-1 is an ORF, with its function uncertain. The CDR3 contains 19 residues. V lost 1 base, J lost 1 base, and 22 bases lay in between. CDR3 coding DNA: TGCGCCAGCAGTCAATTCAACCCAGTCCCAAGGCGGGGGAACACTGAAGCTTTCTTT. Its protein product is CASSQFNPVPRRGNTEAFF.

The J gene is TRBJ1-2, the V gene TRBV7-3; D might be TRBD1 (6 bases). CDR3 length: 14 residues. Looked up from germline, CDR1 is SGHTA and CDR2 is FQGTGA. The V end was cut by 5 bases, the J end by 4 bases, with 14 bases between. CDR3 in DNA: TGTGCCAGCAGCCTAGGGGGAAGCACCTATGGCTACACCTTC. Residues: CASSLGGSTYGYTF.

This clone has more than one count but fewer than ten. The chain combines TRBV5-5 with TRBJ2-6; 7 bases match TRBD1. The CDR3 contains 16 residues. Trimming cost V 5 bases and J 2 bases; bases outside gene matches: 7. CDR1 and CDR2 (germline): SGHKS, YYEKEE (reference sequence). The CDR3 coding sequence is TGTGCCAGCAGTTCTTCCGGGACAGCTGGGGCCAACGTCCTGACTTTC. Its translation: CASSSSGTAGANVLTF.

The chain couples TRBV5-5 to TRBJ1-1, with 10 bases fitting TRBD1. This CDR3 spans 18 amino acids. Germline-derived CDR1 and CDR2 are SGHKS and YYEKEE (reference sequence). V gave up 6 bases and J gave up 4 bases; unmatched junction bases: 18. CDR3 region: CASTLTGTGVNRPTEAFF. CDR3 sequence (DNA): TGTGCCAGCACACTTACGGGGACAGGGGTAAACCGTCCCACTGAAGCTTTCTTT.

The chain carries TRBV30 and TRBJ2-5; maybe TRBD2 (6 bases). Trimming cost V 2 bases and J 1 base, with 14 bases left between them. The CDR3 runs to 15 residues. Germline CDR1 is GTSNPN and CDR2 is SVGIG (reference sequence). The CDR3 sequence is CAWSTRGGIQETQYF. DNA of the CDR3: TGTGCCTGGAGTACTAGAGGCGGGATCCAAGAGACCCAGTACTTC.

The V gene is TRBV7-6, the J gene TRBJ1-1, with 11 nucleotides matching TRBD1. With V trimmed by 0 bases and J by 0 bases, 6 bases remained unmatched. CDR3 size: 18 residues. From germline, CDR1 is SGHVS and CDR2 FNYEAQ. Here the CDR3 DNA reads TGTGCCAGCAGCTTAGCTGTTGGGACAGGGGGATTGAACACTGAAGCTTTCTTT. Translation gives CASSLAVGTGGLNTEAFF.

The chain uses TRBV7-6 and TRBJ1-4; 7 bases are a match to TRBD1. This CDR3 is built from 16 residues. The germline V gene has CDR1 SGHVS and CDR2 FNYEAQ. The trim removed 4 bases at V and 6 bases at J, leaving 11 bases unmatched. The DNA for the CDR3 is TGTGCCAGCAGCTCGGTGACAGGGAGCTCGGATGAAAAACTGTTTTTT. Amino acid sequence: CASSSVTGSSDEKLFF.

The J gene is TRBJ1-3, the V gene TRBV29-1; TRBD1 aligns across 7 bases. This CDR3 is 19 amino acids long. J gave up 0 bases and V 4 bases, and 18 bases lay outside the gene matches. Germline CDR1 and CDR2: SQVTM and ANQGSEA. CDR3 loop: CSVVGATGPNLHSGNTIYF. CDR3 nucleotides: TGCAGCGTTGTAGGGGCGACAGGGCCAAATCTACACTCTGGAAACACCATATATTTT.

The chain couples TRBV28 to TRBJ2-5; the D is unclear. The J call may not be correct, given that the DNA end is closer to TRBJ2-7. In germline, CDR1 is MDHEN, CDR2 SYDVKM. This CDR3 region has 13 residues. CDR3 DNA: TGTGCCACCTCTATTAGGAGCTCCTACGAGCAGTACTTC. Encoded protein: CATSIRSSYEQYF.

This clone was seen just once. The chain employs TRBV18 and TRBJ1-1, with D possibly being TRBD1 (6 bases). V was clipped by 6 bases and J by 5 bases, with 25 bases between them. Germline V gene lookup returns CDR1 KGHSH and CDR2 LQKENI. CDR3 length equals 17 residues. CDR3 in amino acids: CASSSSGTNFGWTEAFF. As DNA, the CDR3 is TGTGCCAGCTCGAGTAGTGGGACAAACTTTGGATGGACTGAAGCTTTCTTT.

This clone was observed a handful of times. The rearrangement joins TRBV4-3 to TRBJ1-4, with a tentative D call TRBD1 (6 bases). This CDR3 region has 15 residues. Germline-derived CDR1 and CDR2 are LGHNA and YSLEER. V lost 4 bases, J lost 0 bases, and 9 bases lay in between. The CDR3 coding sequence is TGCGCCAGCAGCCTTCGGACAGCAACTAATGAAAAACTGTTTTTT. Protein product: CASSLRTATNEKLFF.

This clone came up once. V usage is TRBV5-1 and J usage is TRBJ1-2; D might be TRBD1 (5 bases). Germline V CDR1 and CDR2: SGHRS, YFSETQ. CDR3 length: 14 amino acids. Trimming took off 0 bases at V and 3 bases at J, with 9 bases between the two ends. The CDR3 region has the DNA TGCGCCAGCAGCTTGGCAGGGACTGACTATGGCTACACCTTC. Its translation: CASSLAGTDYGYTF.